This passage covers 9 T cell receptor beta chains from one sample sequenced in a study. TCRdb keeps only in-frame clones here, not all; method: immunoSEQ multiplex PCR. The sample holds 60,000 to 85,000 clones, 80% to 95% seen once. The sample consisted of PBMCs. Every receptor here comes from a man between 40 and 49 years old with rheumatoid arthritis.

The V gene is TRBV19, the J gene TRBJ2-7, with D possibly TRBD1 on 6 matching bases. The CDR3 totals 13 residues. With 8 bases removed from V and 1 base from J, the gap between germline ends came to 12 bases. Germline loops: CDR1 LNHDA, CDR2 SQIVND (reference sequence). CDR3 in DNA: TGTGCCAGTGCGCCCGGGACATCCTACGAGCAGTACTTC. Amino acids: CASAPGTSYEQYF.

The CDR3 bases are TGTGCCACCAGGGGGGGATCCTACAATGAGCAGTTCTTC. This codes for CATRGGSYNEQFF. The chain couples TRBV18 to TRBJ2-1; TRBD1 or TRBD2 may be the D gene (7 bases each). Trimming removed 10 bases at V and 1 base at J, with 11 bases between. Germline V gene data show CDR1 as KGHSH and CDR2 as LQKENI. CDR3 size: 13 residues.

The chain has TRBV9 and TRBJ1-2; 8 bases match TRBD1. Germline values: CDR1 SGDLS, CDR2 YYNGEE. The ends lost 3 bases at V and 0 bases at J; junction bases unmatched: 4. The CDR3 loop spans 15 amino acids. The CDR3 DNA reads TGTGCCAGCAGCGGACAGGGGACGCCTAACTATGGCTACACCTTC. This gives the protein CASSGQGTPNYGYTF.

This clone was picked up one time. This chain links TRBV12-3 or TRBV12-4 with TRBJ1-1, with D perhaps TRBD1 (5 bases). The CDR3 covers 12 residues. Trimming left V 6 bases short and J 6 bases short, with 11 bases between. The CDR3 sequence is CASSWDAAEAFF. Written as DNA, the CDR3 is TGTGCCAGCAGCTGGGACGCCGCTGAAGCTTTCTTT.

The rearrangement links TRBV4-3 to TRBJ2-7; 9 bases are shared with TRBD2. Trimming cost V 1 base and J 6 bases; bases outside gene matches: 4. The CDR3 covers 14 residues. The V gene's germline CDR1 is LGHNA and CDR2 YSLEER. The CDR3 loop reads CASSQGTSETEQYF. The CDR3 DNA is TGCGCCAGCAGCCAAGGGACTAGCGAGACCGAGCAGTACTTC.

V gene TRBV29-1 combines with J gene TRBJ1-1, with 8 bases that match TRBD1. Germline CDR1 SQVTM, CDR2 ANQGSEA. CDR3 length: 14 residues. Trimming cost V 1 base and J 6 bases; bases outside gene matches: 7. The CDR3 DNA follows: TGCAGCGTTGAAGGCTGGACAGGGACATCTGAAGCTTTCTTT. This gives the protein CSVEGWTGTSEAFF.

The J gene is TRBJ1-1, the V gene TRBV4-2; D may be TRBD1 (5 bases). This CDR3 has 15 amino acids. V lost 0 bases, J lost 1 base, and 9 bases lay in between. Germline V gene sequence: CDR1 LGHNA, CDR2 YNFKEQ. The CDR3 is CASSQDGAPNTEAFF. In nucleotides, the CDR3 is TGTGCCAGCAGCCAAGATGGGGCACCGAACACTGAAGCTTTCTTT.

This chain joins TRBV9 and TRBJ2-4, with TRBD1 identical over 9 bases. The CDR3 loop spans 16 amino acids. V shed 4 bases, J shed 0 bases, and the junction held 5 bases outside the gene matches. Per germline, CDR1 SGDLS and CDR2 YYNGEE. CDR3: CASSPGQGLAKNIQYF. The CDR3 nucleotides read TGTGCCAGCAGCCCGGGACAGGGTTTAGCCAAAAACATTCAGTACTTC.

The table lists this clone with a count of one. J is TRBJ2-3 and V is TRBV27; weak D call: TRBD1 (6 bases). V dropped 5 bases and J dropped 2 bases, with 11 bases sitting between them. Germline CDR1 MNHEY, CDR2 SMNVEV (reference sequence). The CDR3 contains 14 residues. In nucleotides, the CDR3 is TGTGCCAGCAGTCAGTGGACAGCCACAGATACGCAGTATTTT. It translates to CASSQWTATDTQYF.